This T cell receptor (beta chain) was obtained from a study of CD8+ T cells in alopecia areata. With respect to this clone: Gene names are mouse gene names. The CDR3 end falls 4 residues outside the read, so it is completed with the germline J gene.

Extracted RNA was reverse transcribed, and the resulting cDNA served as sequencing template. Some clones are missing from TCRdb's copy, which holds only in-frame ones; the method was immunoSEQ multiplex PCR. The sample was found to contain 270,000 or so clones, and every one recurs. The CDR3 is made up of 12 amino acids. Trimming pared 4 bases from V and 3 bases from J, leaving 6 bases between. CDR1 and CDR2 from the germline V gene are SGHDT and FRDEAV. It was with CD4, CD8alpha, NKG2D, NKG2ACE and other markers that pooled cutaneous lymph node cells were sorted. The rearrangement uses TRBV14 and TRBJ2-3; no clear D. The sample consisted of CD4+ T cells sorted from a lymph node. The receptor comes from a C3H/HeJ mouse with alopecia areata. The MHC haplotype recorded for the strain is H2-k. The CDR3 bases that were read are TGTGCCAGCAGTCCAGGCGCAGAA. Translated, it gives CASSPGAE. The complete CDR3 sequence is CASSPGAETLYF. The full variable domain, rest sourced from reference TRBV14 and TRBJ2-3, is EAGVTQSPRYAVLQEGQAVSFWCDPISGHDTLYWYQQPRDQGPQLLVYFRDEAVIDNSQLPSDRFSAVRPKGTNSTLKIQSAKQGDTATYLCASSPGAETLYFGSGTRLTVL.